Below are 6 T cell receptor beta chains sequenced from a single sample in a study of blood T cell repertoires in COVID-19. The data were produced by immunoSEQ multiplex PCR, yet TCRdb's version contains in-frame clones alone and is incomplete. The sample shows 200,000 to 250,000 clones, approximately 86% of them seen only once. The sequenced sample was peripheral blood. These receptors all stem from a woman aged 80 or older with active or convalescent COVID-19.

V and J are TRBV4-1 and TRBJ2-7; 10 bases align to TRBD1. Germline loops: CDR1 MGHRA, CDR2 YSYEKL. The CDR3 length is 15 residues. The V gene end was trimmed by 1 base and the J gene end by 6 bases; junction bases not matched to a gene: 6. CDR3 protein: CASSQVMGQGLEQYF. CDR3 nucleotides: TGCGCCAGCAGCCAAGTGATGGGACAGGGGCTCGAGCAGTACTTC.

The CDR3 protein is CASTTGGTGELFF. The CDR3 coding sequence is TGTGCCAGCACGACAGGGGGCACCGGGGAGCTGTTTTTT. The J gene is TRBJ2-2, the V gene TRBV28, with 9 bases that match TRBD1. This CDR3 comprises 13 residues. Trimming cost V 7 bases and J 4 bases; bases outside gene matches: 1. Per the germline V gene, CDR1 is MDHEN and CDR2 is SYDVKM.

V and J are TRBV6-5 and TRBJ1-1; TRBD1 agrees at 7 bases. Unmatched junction bases numbered 6, after V lost 2 bases and J lost 9 bases. The CDR3 extends over 13 amino acids. CDR1 and CDR2 from the germline V gene are MNHEY and SVGAGI. Here the CDR3 reads CASSYGGGRQAFF. The CDR3 nucleotides are TGTGCCAGCAGTTACGGAGGGGGCAGACAAGCTTTCTTT.

The chain links TRBV24-1 to TRBJ1-4; 10 bases are shared with TRBD1. The CDR3 is 14 residues long. Germline-derived CDR1 and CDR2 are KGHDR and SFDVKD. The trim removed 6 bases at V and 6 bases at J, leaving 3 bases unmatched. The CDR3 region is CATSPGTGDEKLFF. The CDR3 DNA follows: TGTGCCACCAGTCCCGGGACAGGGGATGAAAAACTGTTTTTT.

The chain joins TRBV2 to TRBJ2-1, with 9 bases matching TRBD1. Trimming cost V 6 bases and J 1 base; bases outside gene matches: 1. The length of the CDR3 is 14 residues. Germline V gives CDR1 SNHLY, CDR2 FYNNEI. The chain's CDR3 is CASRGTGSYNEQFF. In nucleotides, the CDR3 is TGTGCCAGCAGGGGGACAGGGTCCTACAATGAGCAGTTCTTC.

The V call is TRBV16, the J call TRBJ2-7; possible D gene TRBD2, 5 bases. The germline V gene has CDR1 KGHSY and CDR2 FQNENV. There are 14 residues in the CDR3. Trimming shortened V by 3 bases and J by 2 bases, and 11 bases separated the two germline ends. In DNA form, the CDR3 reads TGTGCCAGCAGCCATATCGGGAAAGCCTACGAGCAGTACTTC. It yields the protein CASSHIGKAYEQYF.